The clone carrying this T cell receptor (beta chain) has ten or more counts. From the 5' RACE reads, TCRdb called clonotypes with MiXCR, one entry per CDR3 protein. There are about 78,000 distinct CDR3 sequences in the sample; about 8.5% occur only once, and 6.8% lies in the top ten. This entry belongs to a study of spatial heterogeneity in lung cancer. Time point here: sample taken at primary tumor resection. The donors were approximately 65 patients with non-small cell lung cancer that was early-stage and untreated. This CDR3 region has 18 residues. CDR1 is WNHNN, CDR2 SYGVQD, per germline (reference sequence). After removal of 0 bases from V and 3 bases from J, the junction contained 10 bases not matched to a gene.

The chain recombines TRBV10-1 with TRBJ1-1; 10 nucleotides line up with TRBD1. The TCR sequence derives from a male donor with early-stage non-small cell lung cancer. The specimen was PBMCs, collected at surgery. CDR3 nucleotide sequence: TGCGCCAGCAGTGAGTCCCGGGACAGGGGAGGCCTGGACACTGAAGCTTTCTTT. This encodes CASSESRDRGGLDTEAFF.